The table lists the clone carrying this TCR beta chain with a few counts. As yet, its antigen is unknown. The source of the sample is a study of early T cells in non-severe SARS-CoV-2 infection. Overall study: Bulk RNA isolated from unsorted whole blood underwent sequencing; chains were not paired.

Whole-study findings and limits: Lookups in VDJdb leaned toward anti-spike CD8 responses and missed private and CD4 specificities.

The CDR3 contains 15 residues. The germline V and J ends were trimmed by 4 bases and 5 bases, with 17 bases remaining between them. Germline assignment: CDR1 KGHDR and CDR2 SFDVKD. TCRdb ran MiXCR on the 5' RACE reads and lists one entry per CDR3 protein. The data contain 60,000 to 75,000 distinct CDR3 sequences, 10% to 12% of them singletons. This sequence was found in an adult who was a healthcare worker with PCR-confirmed SARS-CoV-2 infection or an uninfected control (not recorded which). This material consisted of whole blood, taken at baseline. The chain joins TRBV24-1 to TRBJ2-7; perhaps D is TRBD1 or TRBD2 (7 bases each). The CDR3 region is CATSDPRQGGDEQYF. The CDR3 bases are TGTGCCACCAGTGACCCCCGACAGGGAGGGGACGAGCAGTACTTC.